This passage covers 28 T cell receptor beta chains from one sample sequenced in a study of shared clonotypes between healthy human individuals. Some clones are missing from TCRdb's copy, which holds only in-frame ones; the method was immunoSEQ multiplex PCR. The table shows 2,100,000 or so clones, with 95% occurring only once. Input material: naive CD4+ T cells sorted from blood. This sample's subset: CD45RA+ positively selected. The receptor set was obtained from a man aged 18 to 29 in good health.

V and J are TRBV7-2 and TRBJ1-1; D is unclear. V was clipped by 3 bases and J by 3 bases, with 8 bases between them. CDR3 length: 13 residues. From germline, CDR1 is SGHTA and CDR2 FQGNSA. CDR3 nucleotide sequence: TGTGCCAGCAGCTTTTGGCGTTACACTGAAGCTTTCTTT. Encoded protein: CASSFWRYTEAFF.

The chain is built from TRBV6-1 and TRBJ2-1; 15 nucleotides match TRBD2. Germline V gives CDR1 MNHNS, CDR2 SASEGT. The V and J ends lost 5 bases and 10 bases, in that order; junction bases with no gene match: 6. CDR3 size: 15 residues. The CDR3 region is CASSTGLAGGPEQFF. CDR3 bases: TGTGCCAGCAGTACCGGACTAGCGGGGGGGCCGGAGCAGTTCTTC.

The chain combines TRBV27 with TRBJ1-1; 9 nucleotides match TRBD1. The CDR3 is made up of 15 amino acids. The trim removed 6 bases at V and 5 bases at J, leaving 10 bases unmatched. Germline V gene lookup returns CDR1 MNHEY and CDR2 SMNVEV (reference sequence). The DNA of the CDR3 is TGTGCCAGCAGGCGGGGGGGACAGGGAGGAACTGAAGCTTTCTTT. This gives the protein CASRRGGQGGTEAFF.

Worth noting for this clone: Other DNA sequences in the sample encode the same CDR3. The chain couples TRBV10-3 to TRBJ2-3, with 7 bases fitting TRBD1. The CDR3 contains 15 residues. CDR1 is ENHRY, CDR2 SYGVKD, per germline. V was clipped by 0 bases and J by 2 bases; unmatched bases: 2. The CDR3 sequence: CAISESGQTTDTQYF. The CDR3 DNA reads as TGTGCCATCAGTGAGTCGGGACAGACCACAGATACGCAGTATTTT.

The rearrangement links TRBV28 to TRBJ1-1; D is uncertain. This CDR3 region has 14 residues. V lost 7 bases, J lost 6 bases, and 18 bases lay in between. CDR1 and CDR2 (germline): MDHEN, SYDVKM. The CDR3 is CASTSPGGMAEAFF. The CDR3 nucleotides read TGTGCCAGCACGTCCCCGGGCGGGATGGCTGAAGCTTTCTTT.

In this sample, this clone turned up once. This sequence joins TRBV15 and TRBJ1-2; a possible D gene is TRBD1 (6 bases). The V gene lost 4 bases and the J gene lost 8 bases, with 23 bases spanning the gap. Germline V lookup: CDR1 LNHNV, CDR2 YYDKDF (reference sequence). CDR3 length: 16 residues. Here the CDR3 reads CATSIEPGTPISGYTF. DNA for the CDR3: TGTGCCACCAGCATCGAACCCGGGACACCTATCAGCGGCTACACCTTC.

The chain recombines TRBV28 with TRBJ1-1; D not certain. Germline CDR1 MDHEN, CDR2 SYDVKM. The CDR3 runs to 12 residues. V was trimmed by 6 bases and J by 8 bases, leaving 13 bases between them. CDR3 in amino acids: CASSPLSREAFF. The CDR3 nucleotides read TGTGCCAGCAGCCCACTTTCGAGAGAAGCTTTCTTT.

With regard to this clone: One end of the junction fails to match germline, which may point to a read error. V gene TRBV6-5 combines with J gene TRBJ1-2; unclear D gene. The CDR3 spans 14 residues. Germline CDR1 and CDR2: MNHEY and SVGAGI. CDR3 sequence: CASSHSGDGAGYTF. The CDR3 nucleotides read TGTGCCAGCAGTCACTCGGGCGACGGCGCGGGCTACACCTTC.

This chain connects TRBV5-5 to TRBJ2-5, with D possibly matching TRBD2 (5 bases). The CDR3 is 13 amino acids. With 1 base removed from V and 4 bases from J, the gap between germline ends came to 8 bases. Per the germline V gene, CDR1 is SGHKS and CDR2 is YYEKEE (reference sequence). CDR3 DNA sequence: TGTGCCAGCAGCTTGCTCGGGGTAGAGACCCAGTACTTC. Its translation is CASSLLGVETQYF.

This chain joins TRBV6-5 and TRBJ2-1; TRBD2 matches 11 bases. Germline CDR1 reads MNHEY; CDR2 reads SVGAGI. This CDR3 contains 15 residues. The trim removed 10 bases at V and 8 bases at J, leaving 13 bases unmatched. CDR3 region: CATRTSGLGRDEQFF. Written as DNA, the CDR3 is TGTGCCACCCGGACTAGCGGGCTGGGCAGGGATGAGCAGTTCTTC.

The chain couples TRBV5-1 to TRBJ1-1; D is unclear. V lost 4 bases and J 3 bases, leaving 13 bases between the germline ends. Germline lookup yields CDR1 SGHRS and CDR2 YFSETQ. This CDR3 is 14 amino acids long. CDR3 DNA sequence: TGCGCCAGCAGCCCCCTGCCGTTTTACACTGAAGCTTTCTTT. Its protein product is CASSPLPFYTEAFF. Full variable domain (rest looked up from reference TRBV5-1 and TRBJ1-1): KAGVTQTPRYLIKTRGQQVTLSCSPISGHRSVSWYQQTPGQGLQFLFEYFSETQRNKGNFPGRFSGRQFSNSRSEMNVSTLELGDSALYLCASSPLPFYTEAFFGQGTRLTVV.

The V and J genes are TRBV6-1 and TRBJ1-5; 8 bases match TRBD1. In germline, CDR1 is MNHNS, CDR2 SASEGT. The CDR3 sequence is 15 residues long. After removal of 1 base from V and 6 bases from J, the junction contained 5 bases not matched to a gene. CDR3 in amino acids: CASSEGGRGRQPQHF. DNA of the CDR3: TGTGCCAGCAGTGAAGGGGGCAGGGGGCGTCAGCCCCAGCATTTT.

The V and J genes are TRBV4-3 and TRBJ2-7; 7 bases are a match to TRBD2. With V trimmed by 5 bases and J by 4 bases, 11 bases remained unmatched. Germline V lookup: CDR1 LGHNA, CDR2 YSLEER. The CDR3 consists of 15 residues. The CDR3, as DNA: TGCGCCAGCAGCTCCGGGACTACCAGCGTATACGAGCAGTACTTC. Translated: CASSSGTTSVYEQYF.

The V gene is TRBV2, the J gene TRBJ1-3, with no clear D. The CDR3 has 12 residues. Germline CDR1 reads SNHLY; CDR2 reads FYNNEI. V lost 7 bases, J lost 3 bases, and 7 bases lay in between. The CDR3 region is CASKEGGNTIYF. In DNA, the CDR3 is TGTGCCAGCAAGGAGGGTGGAAACACCATATATTTT.

The chain combines TRBV18 with TRBJ1-4; D gene uncertain. The CDR3 is made up of 14 amino acids. Germline V gene sequence: CDR1 KGHSH, CDR2 LQKENI. Trimming left V 0 bases short and J 4 bases short, with 6 bases between. The CDR3 bases are TGTGCCAGCTCACCACCAGGGATTAATGAAAAACTGTTTTTT. This translates into CASSPPGINEKLFF. Using reference TRBV18 and TRBJ1-4 for the parts outside the CDR3, the full variable domain is NAGVMQNPRHLVRRRGQEARLRCSPMKGHSHVYWYRQLPEEGLKFMVYLQKENIIDESGMPKERFSAEFPKEGPSILRIQQVVRGDSAAYFCASSPPGINEKLFFGSGTQLSVL.

The chain links TRBV4-1 to TRBJ2-1, with 8 bases that match TRBD2. The germline V gene has CDR1 MGHRA and CDR2 YSYEKL. The CDR3 runs 18 residues. Unmatched junction bases numbered 10, after V lost 0 bases and J lost 3 bases. CDR3 region: CASSQDSASGLLYNEQFF. DNA for the CDR3: TGCGCCAGCAGCCAAGATTCGGCTAGCGGGCTCCTCTACAATGAGCAGTTCTTC.

V and J are TRBV27 and TRBJ2-5; TRBD2 is a possible D gene (6 bases). The CDR3 contains 15 residues. The germline V gene has CDR1 MNHEY and CDR2 SMNVEV (reference sequence). V was cut by 0 bases and J by 4 bases, with 12 bases left in between. The CDR3 DNA follows: TGTGCCAGCAGTTTATCGGGACTCGGAGGAGAGACCCAGTACTTC. This translates into CASSLSGLGGETQYF.

V and J are TRBV10-3 and TRBJ2-2; TRBD2 agrees at 14 bases. The ends lost 11 bases at V and 1 base at J; junction bases unmatched: 6. This CDR3 contains 16 residues. The V gene's germline CDR1 is ENHRY and CDR2 SYGVKD. In DNA form, the CDR3 reads TGTGCCGCCGGGACTAGCGGGGGCCAGAACACCGGGGAGCTGTTTTTT. Residues: CAAGTSGGQNTGELFF.

The chain uses TRBV6-1 and TRBJ1-5; TRBD1 matches 8 bases. The V segment lost 5 bases and the J segment 7 bases; nucleotides outside the gene matches: 7. Looked up from germline, CDR1 is MNHNS and CDR2 is SASEGT. CDR3 length: 14 residues. CDR3 region: CASSRQGAWQPQHF. CDR3 nucleotide sequence: TGTGCCAGCAGTAGGCAGGGGGCTTGGCAGCCCCAGCATTTT.

The J gene is TRBJ2-3, the V gene TRBV11-3; 7 bases are a match to TRBD1. This CDR3 has 16 residues. V lost 5 bases, J lost 6 bases, and 14 bases stayed unmatched. Looked up from germline, CDR1 is SGHNT and CDR2 is YENEEA. CDR3: CASSQGGSGFPDTQYF. CDR3 nucleotides: TGTGCCAGCAGCCAAGGGGGCAGTGGGTTCCCGGATACGCAGTATTTT.

The chain uses TRBV18 and TRBJ2-2; 7 nucleotides match TRBD1. Germline trimming cut 2 bases from V and 7 bases from J; bases unmatched to any gene: 1. The CDR3 has 13 amino acids. The germline V gene encodes CDR1 KGHSH and CDR2 LQKENI. The CDR3 spells CASSPDRDGELFF. The CDR3 DNA follows: TGTGCCAGCTCACCAGACAGGGACGGGGAGCTGTTTTTT.

V usage is TRBV7-2 and J usage is TRBJ2-6; D is unresolved. V was trimmed by 5 bases and J by 0 bases, leaving 11 bases between them. The CDR3 covers 16 residues. Germline V gene data show CDR1 as SGHTA and CDR2 as FQGNSA. The CDR3 DNA reads TGTGCCAGCAGCCCCGACGGGTACTCTGGGGCCAACGTCCTGACTTTC. Protein product: CASSPDGYSGANVLTF.

This chain links TRBV18 with TRBJ1-1; no clear D. Germline V CDR1 and CDR2: KGHSH, LQKENI. The CDR3 totals 13 residues. V shed 10 bases and J shed 4 bases, with 16 bases lying between them. This CDR3 is CATSDSAGTEAFF. The CDR3 bases are TGTGCCACCTCGGATAGCGCGGGCACTGAAGCTTTCTTT.

A note on this clone: This same CDR3 is encoded by further DNA sequences in the sample. This rearrangement joins TRBV30 to TRBJ2-7; 7 bases align to TRBD1. V shed 7 bases and J 3 bases; nucleotides not matched to a gene: 3. The germline V gene encodes CDR1 GTSNPN and CDR2 SVGIG (reference sequence). This CDR3 is built from 11 residues. CDR3 sequence reads: CASGQFYEQYF. The CDR3 nucleotides are TGTGCCTCGGGACAGTTCTACGAGCAGTACTTC.

In this sample, this clone turned up once. The chain is built from TRBV7-8 and TRBJ2-4; D is unclear. CDR1 and CDR2 from the germline V gene are SGHVS and FQNEAQ. The CDR3 length is 16 residues. V lost 1 base and J lost 0, with 10 bases in between. Here the CDR3 reads CASSLDWGRAKNIQYF. CDR3 bases: TGTGCCAGCAGCTTAGACTGGGGTAGAGCCAAAAACATTCAGTACTTC.

The chain links TRBV14 to TRBJ2-3; D ambiguous. CDR1 and CDR2 from the germline V gene are SGHDN and FVKESK. The V end was cut by 1 base, the J end by 6 bases, with 14 bases between. The CDR3 covers 15 residues. The CDR3 DNA is TGTGCCAGCAGCCAAGGGGCTAGAGGATCTGATACGCAGTATTTT. Its protein is CASSQGARGSDTQYF.

The CDR3, as DNA: TGCGCCAGCAGCTTGGGCGGGAGAAATGAGGAGCAGTTCTTC. This encodes CASSLGGRNEEQFF. The V gene is TRBV5-1, the J gene TRBJ2-1, with 7 bases identical to TRBD2. Unmatched junction bases numbered 7, after V lost 0 bases and J lost 10 bases. This CDR3 has 14 amino acids. From germline, CDR1 is SGHRS and CDR2 YFSETQ.

The J gene is TRBJ2-1, the V gene TRBV5-5; a weak D match, TRBD2 (6 bases). V lost 1 base and J lost 10, with 18 bases in between. In germline, CDR1 is SGHKS, CDR2 YYEKEE (reference sequence). This CDR3 spans 15 amino acids. The DNA for the CDR3 is TGTGCCAGCAGCTTGAGGGCTGCCCCGCGGGGAGAGCAGTTCTTC. Protein product: CASSLRAAPRGEQFF.